The clone carrying this T cell receptor (beta chain) has at least ten counts. What it binds is unknown. This specimen belongs to a study of early T cells in non-severe SARS-CoV-2 infection. Study-wide results and limits: VDJdb matching, biased toward anti-spike CD8 responses, missed private and CD4 specificities.

Researchers attached unique molecular identifiers to individual cDNA molecules. TCRdb ran MiXCR on the 5' RACE reads and lists one entry per CDR3 protein. The sample carries about 26,000 distinct CDR3 sequences, around 4.6% recorded once. The sequenced sample consisted of whole blood. This clonotype was obtained from an adult who was a healthcare worker with PCR-confirmed SARS-CoV-2 infection or an uninfected control (not recorded which).

For the CDR3, the DNA is TGTGCCAGCAGTTTAACAGGGGTCGAGCAGTACTTC. Its protein product is CASSLTGVEQYF. The gene calls are TRBV28 and TRBJ2-7; 7 bases match TRBD1. Germline V gene data show CDR1 as MDHEN and CDR2 as SYDVKM. The V gene end was trimmed by 2 bases and the J gene end by 6 bases; junction bases not matched to a gene: 1. The CDR3 is 12 residues long.